This T cell receptor (beta chain) was sequenced in a study of T-cell memory formation after mild COVID-19. Study-wide context: Clustering of TCRs was largely donor specific.

Study results and limitations: Pre-infection memory already had some responding clones, implying cross-reactive memory joined. Day 15 to 85 contractors were CD4/CD8 balanced; later expanders leaned CD4+.

Trimming removed 0 bases from V and 5 bases from J, with 17 bases in between. The CDR3 has 16 amino acids. The germline gives CDR1 DFQATT, CDR2 SNEGSKA (reference sequence). Constant-segment-primed 5'RACE gave TCR alpha and TCR beta cDNA libraries with sample barcodes and UMIs. TCRdb fed the 5' RACE reads into MiXCR, producing one record per CDR3 protein. The sample holds hundreds of thousands of distinct CDR3 sequences; 25% to 30% are singletons and the top ten take 13%. A note on this clonotype: The antigen is unknown.

The genes are TRBV20-1 and TRBJ1-5; possibly TRBD1 for D (5 bases). Sequenced sample: PBMCs or a T cell subset sorted from them (not recorded which). The TCR sequence derives from an adult woman who had mild COVID-19 (a few samples of this study predate the infection). Cell type and time point are not known. Here the CDR3 DNA reads TGCAGTGCTAGAGATCCTCGCGGGGCTAGGGATCAGCCCCAGCATTTT. Translation: CSARDPRGARDQPQHF.